This TCR beta chain was documented in a study of neurological immune-mediated disorders (dated 2019 in TCRdb). Broadly, across the study: Among the 34 multiple sclerosis patients, relapsing-remitting MS was present in roughly 30 and secondary progressive MS was present in 3. Peripheral blood TCR-beta repertoires from HTLV-I-associated myelopathy (HAM/TSP) patients, multiple sclerosis patients and healthy controls were compared by UMI-based sequencing. Longitudinal samples, technical triplicates and paired sorted CD4+ and CD8+ T-cell subsets, alongside PBMC samples, were included among the approximately 98 TCR-beta libraries. The cohort included roughly 71 subjects: 14 with HAM/TSP, about 34 with multiple sclerosis, and 20 healthy controls.

Points the paper makes about the study in general: TCR clonal expansion was highest in HAM/TSP patients and lowest in MS patients, with MS patients falling below even healthy controls. In a phylogenetic analysis, the repertoires of 18 out of 34 MS patients fell into a single cluster of related CDR3 sequences, pointing to a possible signature at the repertoire level. No clinical or MRI features were associated with the MS cluster, and the authors said that larger cohorts are needed. Expanded clones from different subjects shared no identical CDR3 amino acid sequences, which suggests that TCR-beta repertoires were private in all groups.

The table lists this clonotype with many counts. Its binding antigen is unknown. Base qualities were left out, and no much larger clone turns up one base away. Its CDR3 holds 14 amino acids, cysteine through phenylalanine. Left in the record is the CDR3 DNA by itself, 42 bases read in frame from the first base. Trimming takes 1 base from V and 2 bases from J, and the germline ends sit 7 bases apart. From the germline V gene, CDR1 is SGHVS and CDR2 is FNYEAQ. For the unsorted PBMC libraries, 2 million PBMCs were stored in RNAlater at -80 degrees C until RNA extraction and were used to generate the libraries. Multiple sclerosis patients were enrolled in a US clinical protocol evaluating disease progression by magnetic resonance imaging. PBMCs were separated from peripheral blood using Ficoll-Hypaque density gradient centrifugation and then cryopreserved in liquid nitrogen. cDNA was synthesized by template-switch 5'RACE using a primer carrying a 10-nucleotide random unique molecular identifier by which each TCR transcript was tagged. Each sequencing run produced over 190 million TCR-beta sequences covering 15-18 subjects. The RNeasy kit was used to extract total RNA. The KAPA Real-time Library Amplification kit was used to amplify TCR-beta VDJ regions with primers targeting the TCR constant region and the 5'RACE anchor. A first PCR added sample indexes and Illumina adaptors, and a second PCR then raised library yield. After Ampure bead purification, the TCR product of roughly 650 bp was size-selected on a 2% E-gel SizeSelection system. Before pooling, library quality was checked on a Bioanalyzer, concentration was measured with Qubit, and libraries were quantified with the Kapa Library Quantification kit. Paired-end 2 x 150 bp sequencing of the libraries was performed on an Illumina HiSeq 2500. To increase sequence diversity, about 24-32% phiX was spiked into each library pool. The study's processing was this. The UMI-based MiGEC pipeline processed quality-filtered reads and removed over 80% of raw TCR sequences during error correction. IMGT germline references were used for alignment of VDJ genes, and clonotypes were defined by a unique CDR3 amino acid sequence together with V-J genes. Clonal expansion, Shannon diversity and CDR3 relatedness (CalcPairwiseDistances, ClusterSamples) were evaluated with VDJtools, and phylogenetic trees were built with CLCbio workbench. Expanded clones were defined as having at least 8 unique UMIs, based on coefficient-of-variation modelling across technical triplicates. The raw public reads went through TCRdb reprocessing: fastp at Q25, MiXCR clone calling, in-frame beta chains kept. Every CDR3 protein is listed once, alongside the most common genes and DNA of its rows. The V and J calls and clone size are TCRdb's, not the authors'. This sample is represented by 55,000 to 70,000 distinct CDR3 sequences; 3.2% of them were singletons. The ten most abundant clones make up less than 5.5% of the sample.

The specimen sequenced was PBMCs. This TCR derives from a woman between 50 and 59 years old with multiple sclerosis. Recombination linked TRBV7-6 to TRBJ2-3, with the D gene too uncertain to name. The nucleotides read TGTGCCAGCAGCTTAGTTGGGTTCACAGATACGCAGTATTTT. Its protein is CASSLVGFTDTQYF.